Listed here are 4 T cell receptor beta chains from one sample, sequenced in a study of T cell responses to AZD1222 COVID-19 vaccine. Sequencing was performed with immunoSEQ multiplex PCR; in TCRdb, only in-frame clones are kept and a portion is missing. The table has 120,000 or so clones, about 90% seen once. Sequencing used peripheral blood, obtained on day 0 of AZD1222 vaccination. These receptors all come from an adult in good health.

This clone was observed once. The chain combines TRBV7-6 with TRBJ2-7, with 7 bases fitting TRBD2. V lost 1 base, J lost 0 bases, and 3 bases stayed unmatched. Germline V lookup: CDR1 SGHVS, CDR2 FNYEAQ. The CDR3 is made up of 15 amino acids. In DNA, the CDR3 is TGTGCCAGCAGCTTAGGTGCGGGAGCCTCCTACGAGCAGTACTTC. This gives the protein CASSLGAGASYEQYF.

This chain links TRBV10-3 with TRBJ1-2; the match to TRBD1 covers 8 bases. Germline assignment: CDR1 ENHRY and CDR2 SYGVKD. The trim removed 2 bases at V and 7 bases at J, leaving 3 bases unmatched. This CDR3 region has 13 residues. CDR3 DNA: TGTGCCATCAGTGAGCAGGGGGCGCTTGGCTACACCTTC. As protein: CAISEQGALGYTF.

J is TRBJ2-3 and V is TRBV29-1; 8 positions match TRBD1. Germline V gene sequence: CDR1 SQVTM, CDR2 ANQGSEA. The CDR3 loop spans 14 amino acids. Trimming at V came to 6 bases and at J to 2 bases, leaving 7 bases not matched to a gene. CDR3 DNA sequence: TGCAGCGTAGAGACAGGGGAAGTCACAGATACGCAGTATTTT. This sequence encodes CSVETGEVTDTQYF.

The chain links TRBV30 to TRBJ1-5; 9 bases match TRBD1. CDR3 length: 15 amino acids. Trimming removed 4 bases from V and 0 bases from J; junction bases left unmatched: 4. Germline CDR1 GTSNPN, CDR2 SVGIG (reference sequence). CDR3 amino acids: CAWNGDRDSNQPQHF. The CDR3 DNA is TGTGCCTGGAACGGGGACAGGGATAGCAATCAGCCCCAGCATTTT. The full variable domain, its missing parts supplied by reference TRBV30 and TRBJ1-5, is SQTIHQWPATLVQPVGSPLSLECTVEGTSNPNLYWYRQAAGRGLQLLFYSVGIGQISSEVPQNLSASRPQDRQFILSSKKLLLSDSGFYLCAWNGDRDSNQPQHFGDGTRLSIL.